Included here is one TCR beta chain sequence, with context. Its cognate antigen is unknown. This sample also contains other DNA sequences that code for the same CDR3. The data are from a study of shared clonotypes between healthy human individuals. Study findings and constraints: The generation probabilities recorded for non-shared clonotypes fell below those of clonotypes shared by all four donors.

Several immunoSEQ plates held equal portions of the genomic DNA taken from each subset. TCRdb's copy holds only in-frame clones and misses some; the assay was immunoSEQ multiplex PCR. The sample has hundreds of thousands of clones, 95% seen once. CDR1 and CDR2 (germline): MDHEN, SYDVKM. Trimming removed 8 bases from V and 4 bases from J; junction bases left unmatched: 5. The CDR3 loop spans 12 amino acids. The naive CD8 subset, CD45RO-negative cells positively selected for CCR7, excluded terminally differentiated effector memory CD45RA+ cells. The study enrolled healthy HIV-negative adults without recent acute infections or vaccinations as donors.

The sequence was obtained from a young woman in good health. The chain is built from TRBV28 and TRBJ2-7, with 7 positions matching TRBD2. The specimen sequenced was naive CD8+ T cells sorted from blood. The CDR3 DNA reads TGTGCCAGCCGGGGGGTTCGGTACGAGCAGTACTTC. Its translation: CASRGVRYEQYF.